The clone carrying this TCR beta chain was seen a single time. Its antigen is not identified. V shed 5 bases and J 6 bases; nucleotides not matched to a gene: 9. Germline lookup yields CDR1 MNHEY and CDR2 SMNVEV (reference sequence). This CDR3 has 14 amino acids. PCR used 60 Vbeta primers and 13 Jbeta primers. Sequencing used immunoSEQ multiplex PCR; TCRdb keeps in-frame clones, though not all of them. The data show some 170,000 clones, with 80% seen just once and 9.7% held by the top ten. This sample stems from a study of cytomegalovirus exposure and HLA in healthy donors. Overall study context: As released early, the data held 70 million to 100 million unique TCRs from HLA-typed donors.

Notes on the study in general: Most TCR beta V segments were productive about 87% or about 30% of the time in an earlier analysis. Follow-up analysis seemed to connect common viral pathogens with several of the most significant clusters identified. A further, later analysis showed that HLA-associated TCR beta chains (compared with equally common others) were more clonally expanded.

This chain uses TRBV27 with TRBJ2-7; 8 bases map to TRBD1. The sequence was collected from a man aged 18 to 29 in good health and CMV-seropositive. Material: PBMCs. The CDR3 here is CASSATGDSGEQYF. As DNA, the CDR3 is TGTGCCAGCAGTGCGACAGGGGACTCGGGCGAGCAGTACTTC.